This T cell receptor beta chain is drawn from a study of blood T cell repertoires in COVID-19. Repertoires were generated with immunoSEQ multiplex PCR, while TCRdb's copy carries only in-frame clones and drops some. Among more than 300,000 clones, 70% to 90% were seen once, and the ten largest hold around 9.3%. Germline CDR1 reads SEHNR; CDR2 reads FQNEAQ (reference sequence). V dropped 5 bases and J dropped 3; count of bases not matched to a gene: 5. The CDR3 has 15 residues. The chain uses TRBV7-9 and TRBJ1-1; TRBD1 matches 11 bases. The sequenced sample consisted of peripheral blood. This TCR was sampled from a woman in her 30s with COVID-19, enrolled during active disease. The CDR3 bases are TGTGCCAGCAGCCCGGGACAGGGGGGAGACACTGAAGCTTTCTTT. It specifies CASSPGQGGDTEAFF.